Presented here are 31 T cell receptor beta chains from one specimen sequenced in a study of beta chain features in type 1 diabetes. TCRB transcripts that were expressed got sequenced, as all of the isolated RNA had been reverse transcribed. Sequenced by immunoSEQ multiplex PCR; TCRdb stores in-frame clones only, minus some. The sample carries around 340,000 clones, roughly 8.8% recorded once. Findings and caveats of the study: Shortening that was moderate but significant affected the TCRB CDR3s of Type 1 diabetes patients in all four CD4+ subsets.

These receptors have no identified antigens. What was sequenced was central memory CD4+ T cells from blood. The receptor set was obtained from a young man with type 1 diabetes.

This clone appeared a few times. In nucleotides, the CDR3 is TGTGCCTGCAACCAGGGTTTCTCGACTCCTAATTCACCCCTCCACTTT. The encoded protein is CACNQGFSTPNSPLHF. This chain joins TRBV30 and TRBJ1-6, with D perhaps TRBD1 (5 bases). The CDR3 covers 16 residues. Trimming stripped 6 bases from V and 6 bases from J, with 21 bases between. The germline V gene has CDR1 GTSNPN and CDR2 SVGIG (reference sequence).

This clone was counted many times. The chain joins TRBV18 to TRBJ2-1, with a tentative D call TRBD2 (5 bases). Germline assignment: CDR1 KGHSH and CDR2 LQKENI. V lost 8 bases and J lost 4, with 21 bases in between. There are 16 residues in the CDR3. CDR3 sequence reads: CASAIPGRDLYNEQFF. In DNA, the CDR3 is TGTGCCAGCGCAATTCCAGGTCGGGATCTTTACAATGAGCAGTTCTTC. Drawing the rest from reference TRBV18 and TRBJ2-1, the complete variable domain is NAGVMQNPRHLVRRRGQEARLRCSPMKGHSHVYWYRQLPEEGLKFMVYLQKENIIDESGMPKERFSAEFPKEGPSILRIQQVVRGDSAAYFCASAIPGRDLYNEQFFGPGTRLTVL.

For this clone: A read error may produce the germline difference seen at one junction end. The rearrangement joins TRBV28 to TRBJ1-1, with 9 bases lining up with TRBD1. The CDR3 totals 15 residues. Germline lookup yields CDR1 MDHEN and CDR2 SYDVKM. CDR3 sequence (DNA): TGTGCCAGCAGAACATCCGGGACAGGGAACCCTGAAGCTTTCTTT. This translates into CASRTSGTGNPEAFF.

The chain carries TRBV2 and TRBJ2-6; no clear D. Germline CDR1 SNHLY, CDR2 FYNNEI. The length of the CDR3 is 15 residues. The V gene lost 1 base and the J gene lost 4 bases, with 8 bases spanning the gap. CDR3 nucleotide sequence: TGTGCCAGCAGTGAAGGAGGAAGGGGGGCCAACGTCCTGACTTTC. Translated, it gives CASSEGGRGANVLTF.

The chain is built from TRBV5-6 and TRBJ1-1, with a tentative D call TRBD1 (5 bases). Looked up from germline, CDR1 is SGHDT and CDR2 is YYEEEE. V was shortened by 1 base and J by 11 bases, with 15 bases between the two germline ends. The CDR3 runs 13 residues. The CDR3 reads CASSLPPSGRAFF. CDR3 DNA sequence: TGTGCCAGCAGCTTGCCCCCATCAGGGCGTGCTTTCTTT.

This clone was observed a few times. The CDR3 is CASSALALAGITDTQYF. Here the CDR3 DNA reads TGTGCCAGCAGCGCCCTGGCCCTAGCGGGCATCACAGATACGCAGTATTTT. The chain links TRBV7-2 to TRBJ2-3; 8 bases fit TRBD2. CDR1 is SGHTA, CDR2 FQGNSA, per germline. The CDR3 is 17 amino acids. Trimming took 5 bases from V and 2 from J; bases not matched to a gene: 12.

Ten or more counts support this clone. The rearrangement links TRBV5-1 to TRBJ2-3; tentatively, D is TRBD1 (7 bases). Germline lookup yields CDR1 SGHRS and CDR2 YFSETQ. The CDR3 length is 15 residues. V was trimmed by 1 base and J by 2 bases, leaving 11 bases between them. The CDR3 DNA reads TGCGCCAGCAGCTTGACAGGGGACTTCACAGATACGCAGTATTTT. This encodes CASSLTGDFTDTQYF.

The CDR3: CASSFPRGPLHF. CDR3 coding DNA: TGTGCCAGCAGTTTCCCTAGAGGACCCCTCCACTTT. The V call is TRBV6-5, the J call TRBJ1-6; D is uncertain. Looked up from germline, CDR1 is MNHEY and CDR2 is SVGAGI. Trimming cost V 4 bases and J 12 bases, with 10 bases left between them. The CDR3 consists of 12 residues.

This clone came up a few times. The CDR3 is CASSVGTGGVYSPLHF. The CDR3 DNA follows: TGTGCCAGCAGCGTAGGGACAGGGGGCGTTTATTCACCCCTCCACTTT. The J gene is TRBJ1-6, the V gene TRBV9; 11 nucleotides line up with TRBD1. The length of the CDR3 is 16 residues. The ends lost 0 bases at V and 8 bases at J; junction bases unmatched: 4. The germline CDR1 and CDR2 sequences are SGDLS and YYNGEE.

The rearrangement links TRBV28 to TRBJ2-7; no clear D. There are 13 residues in the CDR3. Per germline, CDR1 MDHEN and CDR2 SYDVKM. Deletions cut 6 bases from V and 2 bases from J, with 11 bases between. CDR3 coding DNA: TGTGCCAGCAGCAACTACGGCCCCTACGAGCAGTACTTC. Amino acids: CASSNYGPYEQYF.

This clone has just a few counts. The V and J genes are TRBV15 and TRBJ2-5; no clear D gene. Germline V gives CDR1 LNHNV, CDR2 YYDKDF (reference sequence). V gave up 0 bases and J gave up 0 bases, with 8 bases separating them. The CDR3 runs 15 residues. The CDR3 here is CATSRDRAYQETQYF. CDR3 bases: TGTGCCACCAGCAGAGATAGGGCCTACCAAGAGACCCAGTACTTC.

This sequence joins TRBV21-1 and TRBJ2-3; the table's D call, TRBD1, has no DNA check behind it. TRBV21-1 is labeled a pseudogene. The CDR3 covers 18 residues. CDR3 coding DNA: TGTGCCAGCAGCAAAGCGCGGTTCGAGGGGGTTTTGACAGATACGCAGTATTTT. Residues: CASSKARFEGVLTDTQYF.

This clone was detected a few times. This sample also contains other DNA sequences that code for the same CDR3. The chain couples TRBV7-2 to TRBJ1-6, with 7 bases fitting TRBD1. In germline, CDR1 is SGHTA, CDR2 FQGNSA. V trimming: 1 base; J trimming: 10 bases; junction bases outside the gene matches: 4. The CDR3 extends over 14 amino acids. The CDR3 loop reads CASSLGQGSSPLHF. Written as DNA, the CDR3 is TGTGCCAGCAGCTTAGGACAGGGAAGCTCACCCCTCCACTTT. The full variable domain, its missing parts supplied by reference TRBV7-2 and TRBJ1-6, is GAGVSQSPSNKVTEKGKDVELRCDPISGHTALYWYRQSLGQGLEFLIYFQGNSAPDKSGLPSDRFSAERTGGSVSTLTIQRTQQEDSAVYLCASSLGQGSSPLHFGNGTRLTVT.

In this sample, this clone turned up a few times. This same CDR3 is encoded by further DNA sequences in the sample. J is TRBJ2-2 and V is TRBV7-2, with D hard to call. CDR3 length: 14 amino acids. The germline V gene has CDR1 SGHTA and CDR2 FQGNSA. Trimming took 6 bases from V and 0 from J, leaving 8 bases between them. The CDR3 DNA sequence: TGTGCCAGCAGGTGGAATACGAACACCGGGGAGCTGTTTTTT. It encodes CASRWNTNTGELFF.

The sample holds a few counts of this clone. The chain couples TRBV5-1 to TRBJ1-3; TRBD1 is a possible D gene (6 bases). Trimming removed 4 bases at V and 8 bases at J, with 13 bases between. The CDR3 runs 13 residues. From germline, CDR1 is SGHRS and CDR2 YFSETQ. The CDR3 nucleotides read TGCGCCAGCAGCCCGGGGGGCCGAGACACCATATATTTT. Amino acid sequence: CASSPGGRDTIYF.

The chain has TRBV15 and TRBJ2-1, with D possibly TRBD1 on 6 matching bases. The CDR3 totals 13 residues. The germline V and J ends were trimmed by 4 bases and 8 bases, with 12 bases remaining between them. Germline CDR1 LNHNV, CDR2 YYDKDF (reference sequence). CDR3 nucleotide sequence: TGTGCCACCAGCATCCTACAGGGCGATGAGCAGTTCTTC. Translation: CATSILQGDEQFF.

Only a few counts were recorded for this clone. J is TRBJ2-5 and V is TRBV7-2, with D perhaps matching TRBD1 or TRBD2 (6 bases each). The CDR3 contains 15 residues. V was trimmed by 5 bases and J by 4 bases, leaving 17 bases between them. Germline lookup yields CDR1 SGHTA and CDR2 FQGNSA. As DNA, the CDR3 is TGTGCCAGCAGCAGCGTTGGCCGGGGGCCAGAGACCCAGTACTTC. Translated, it gives CASSSVGRGPETQYF.

This clone turned up a few times. The rearrangement links TRBV25-1 to TRBJ2-2, with D perhaps being TRBD1 or TRBD2 (6 bases each). Germline V gives CDR1 MGHDK, CDR2 SYGVNS. Trimming took off 0 bases at V and 6 bases at J, with 14 bases between the two ends. The CDR3 length is 16 residues. CDR3 bases: TGTGCCAGCAGTGAATATCTCCCGGGGGCGTCCGGGGAGCTGTTTTTT. Protein: CASSEYLPGASGELFF. Drawing the rest from reference TRBV25-1 and TRBJ2-2, the complete variable domain is EADIYQTPRYLVIGTGKKITLECSQTMGHDKMYWYQQDPGMELHLIHYSYGVNSTEKGDLSSESTVSRIRTEHFPLTLESARPSHTSQYLCASSEYLPGASGELFFGEGSRLTVL.

Concerning this clone: An end of the junction differs from the germline gene, which may be a read error. The chain couples TRBV25-1 to TRBJ1-4; no reliable D call. The germline gives CDR1 MGHDK, CDR2 SYGVNS. The CDR3 is made up of 15 amino acids. The CDR3 DNA reads TGTGCCAGCAGAGATGGTCAAACAACTAATGAAAAACCGTTTTTT. Encoded protein: CASRDGQTTNEKPFF.

This clone was observed a handful of times. This chain uses TRBV10-3 with TRBJ1-5; no clear D gene. Trimming pared 4 bases from V and 4 bases from J, leaving 11 bases between. CDR3 size: 14 residues. Germline CDR1 ENHRY, CDR2 SYGVKD. The CDR3 DNA reads as TGTGCCATCAGTGTCGAGGGCCAGAATCAGCCCCAGCATTTT. Translated: CAISVEGQNQPQHF.

The chain uses TRBV6-5 and TRBJ2-1, with D maybe TRBD1 (5 bases). V lost 8 bases and J lost 7, with 18 bases in between. This CDR3 is 14 amino acids long. Germline-derived CDR1 and CDR2 are MNHEY and SVGAGI. The CDR3 region has the DNA TGTGCCAGCCATCCGACAGCCACCCGGAATGAGCAGTTCTTC. As protein: CASHPTATRNEQFF.

The rearrangement links TRBV11-3 to TRBJ2-1, with 8 positions matching TRBD2. CDR3 size: 14 residues. In germline, CDR1 is SGHNT, CDR2 YENEEA. After removal of 4 bases from V and 2 bases from J, the junction contained 1 base not matched to a gene. CDR3 amino acids: CASSSGLAYNEQFF. For the CDR3, the DNA is TGTGCCAGCAGCTCGGGACTAGCCTACAATGAGCAGTTCTTC. The whole variable domain, filled in from reference TRBV11-3 and TRBJ2-1, reads EAGVVQSPRYKIIEKKQPVAFWCNPISGHNTLYWYLQNLGQGPELLIRYENEEAVDDSQLPKDRFSAERLKGVDSTLKIQPAELGDSAVYLCASSSGLAYNEQFFGPGTRLTVL.

This clone was detected many times. This sequence joins TRBV18 and TRBJ1-1; unclear D gene. The CDR3 covers 12 residues. CDR1 and CDR2 (germline): KGHSH, LQKENI. V lost 10 bases, J lost 2 bases, and 11 bases lay in between. For the CDR3, the DNA is TGTGCCACCCACGGAGGTAACACTGAAGCTTTCTTT. This gives the protein CATHGGNTEAFF.

This clone appeared a few times. The V call is TRBV7-2, the J call TRBJ2-2; 10 nucleotides line up with TRBD1. The CDR3 runs 15 residues. With 6 bases clipped from V and 4 bases from J, the junction kept 5 bases outside the gene matches. CDR1 is SGHTA and CDR2 is FQGNSA in the germline V gene. CDR3 protein: CASSRDRGGTGELFF. DNA of the CDR3: TGTGCCAGCAGTCGGGACAGGGGCGGCACCGGGGAGCTGTTTTTT.

This clone was seen a handful of times. This chain links TRBV5-1 with TRBJ2-1; D gene unclear. The germline CDR1 and CDR2 sequences are SGHRS and YFSETQ. The CDR3 length is 13 residues. V was pared by 2 bases and J by 7 bases, with 10 bases between. The DNA of the CDR3 is TGCGCCAGCAGCTTCCTCCCTGGGAATGAGCAGTTCTTC. The encoded protein is CASSFLPGNEQFF.

This clone was observed a single time. V is TRBV5-4 and J is TRBJ2-7; perhaps TRBD1 as D (5 bases). The germline CDR1 and CDR2 sequences are SGHNT and YYREEE (reference sequence). The length of the CDR3 is 15 residues. The V and J ends lost 4 bases and 2 bases respectively, with 16 bases between them. In DNA, the CDR3 is TGTGCCAGCAGCCGCAATGGGGCCCGAGCCTACGAGCAGTACTTC. Translated: CASSRNGARAYEQYF.

This clone was observed at least ten times. The chain couples TRBV28 to TRBJ1-4; a weak D match, TRBD1 (5 bases). CDR3 length equals 16 residues. Germline-derived CDR1 and CDR2 are MDHEN and SYDVKM. V lost 4 bases and J lost 1, with 13 bases in between. The CDR3 sequence: CASSSPGGETNEKLFF. The DNA for the CDR3 is TGTGCCAGCAGTTCACCAGGAGGGGAAACTAATGAAAAACTGTTTTTT.

V is TRBV10-3 and J is TRBJ1-5; D is possibly TRBD1 (5 bases). V was clipped by 5 bases and J by 5 bases, with 16 bases between them. The CDR3 consists of 15 residues. Per germline, CDR1 ENHRY and CDR2 SYGVKD. This CDR3 is CAISHSALGDQPQHF. The CDR3 nucleotides read TGTGCCATCAGTCACTCCGCACTAGGGGATCAGCCCCAGCATTTT.

This chain joins TRBV6-5 and TRBJ1-1; 10 bases are a match to TRBD1. CDR3 size: 15 residues. The germline V gene encodes CDR1 MNHEY and CDR2 SVGAGI. Trimming took 0 bases from V and 6 from J; bases not matched to a gene: 4. CDR3 in DNA: TGTGCCAGCAGTTACTCCGGGACAGGGGACTCTGAAGCTTTCTTT. It yields the protein CASSYSGTGDSEAFF.

Only a few counts were recorded for this clone. The gene calls are TRBV5-4 and TRBJ1-1, with D possibly being TRBD1 (6 bases). Trimming took 0 bases from V and 1 from J, leaving 13 bases between them. From germline, CDR1 is SGHNT and CDR2 YYREEE (reference sequence). CDR3 size: 16 residues. The CDR3 here is CASSLARGASNTEAFF. As DNA, the CDR3 is TGTGCCAGCAGCTTGGCTAGGGGGGCTTCGAACACTGAAGCTTTCTTT.

This clone has only a few counts. This chain connects TRBV19 to TRBJ2-7, with TRBD1 as a possible D gene (6 bases). Per germline, CDR1 LNHDA and CDR2 SQIVND (reference sequence). Trimming took 1 base from V and 0 from J, leaving 10 bases between them. This CDR3 has 15 residues. The CDR3 DNA follows: TGTGCCAGTAGTATAGTCCCAGGGGACTCCTACGAGCAGTACTTC. It specifies CASSIVPGDSYEQYF.